This T cell receptor (beta chain) appears in the sequencing data of a study of metastatic and nonmetastatic thyroid tumors. Authors' methods: A classifier for distant metastasis in papillary thyroid cancer was constructed using CDR3 differences observed across clinicopathological groups. Through MiXCR, TCRdb re-clonotyped the PCR reads. It is TCRdb's table, rather than the study itself, that gives the V and J calls and clone size. The repertoire holds tens of thousands of clones, approximately 11% seen once, with about 8% in the top ten. This clone is categorized as medium-sized (0.01 to 0.1%). All patients were untreated before thyroid surgery. With 3 bases removed from V and 4 bases from J, the gap between germline ends came to 19 bases. CDR1 and CDR2 (germline): MDHEN, SYDVKM. The CDR3 covers 18 residues.

The chain links TRBV28 to TRBJ2-6; D may be TRBD1 or TRBD2 (7 bases each). Sequenced input: blood. The sequence came from a female donor with papillary thyroid cancer or a benign thyroid nodule (not recorded which). Some clones in this sample may be carry-over from other donors' samples. CDR3 in DNA: TGTGCCAGCAGTTTGGGGGGGACAGCCTTTTCCGGGGCCAACGTCCTGACTTTC. Amino acids: CASSLGGTAFSGANVLTF.